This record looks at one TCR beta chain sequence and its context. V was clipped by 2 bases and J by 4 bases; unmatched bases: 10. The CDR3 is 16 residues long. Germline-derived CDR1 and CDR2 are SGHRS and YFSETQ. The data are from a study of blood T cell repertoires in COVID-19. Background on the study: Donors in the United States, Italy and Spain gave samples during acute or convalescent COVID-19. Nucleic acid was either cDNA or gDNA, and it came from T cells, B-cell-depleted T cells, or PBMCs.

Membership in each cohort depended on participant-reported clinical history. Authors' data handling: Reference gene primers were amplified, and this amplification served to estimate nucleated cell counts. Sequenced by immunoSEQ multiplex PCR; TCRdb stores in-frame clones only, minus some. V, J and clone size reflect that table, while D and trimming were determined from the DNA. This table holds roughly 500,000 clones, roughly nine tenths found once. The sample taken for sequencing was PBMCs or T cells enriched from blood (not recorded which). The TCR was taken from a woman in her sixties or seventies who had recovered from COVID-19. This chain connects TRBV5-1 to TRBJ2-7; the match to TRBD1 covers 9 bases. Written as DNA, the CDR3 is TGCGCCAGCAGCTTCGCCGGGACAGGGACTTTATACGAGCAGTACTTC. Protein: CASSFAGTGTLYEQYF.